The present TCR beta chain was sequenced within a study of OX40 agonist ivuxolimab in advanced cancers. Whole-study findings and limits: At 0.1 to 3.0 mg/kg and by week 6, clonal expansion occurred in CD4+ and CD8+ blood T cells. The 0.1-3.0 mg/kg partial responders had among the lowest clonal expansion. Among the nonresponders, some also had low normalized T-cell clonal expansion.

With respect to this clone: Its antigen is undetermined.

V gave up 3 bases and J gave up 1 base, with 12 bases separating them. Germline CDR1 and CDR2: MNHNS and SASEGT. CDR3 length equals 15 residues. Sampled blood was obtained at baseline, cycle 4 day 1, and cycle 7 day 1. Sequencing used immunoSEQ multiplex PCR; TCRdb keeps in-frame clones, though not all of them. Seen here are about 82,000 clones, over 80% observed once, and the top ten hold around 0.84%. The chain has TRBV6-1 and TRBJ2-5; the D gene is possibly TRBD1 (6 bases). Here the sequenced sample was CD4+ or CD8+ T cells sorted from blood, taken in a trial of the OX40 agonist ivuxolimab. The receptor was isolated from an adult with an advanced solid tumor such as melanoma, head and neck, liver or kidney cancer. CDR3 DNA sequence: TGTGCCAGCAGTGAGAATACAGGGCGCCAAGAGACCCAGTACTTC. Its translation: CASSENTGRQETQYF.